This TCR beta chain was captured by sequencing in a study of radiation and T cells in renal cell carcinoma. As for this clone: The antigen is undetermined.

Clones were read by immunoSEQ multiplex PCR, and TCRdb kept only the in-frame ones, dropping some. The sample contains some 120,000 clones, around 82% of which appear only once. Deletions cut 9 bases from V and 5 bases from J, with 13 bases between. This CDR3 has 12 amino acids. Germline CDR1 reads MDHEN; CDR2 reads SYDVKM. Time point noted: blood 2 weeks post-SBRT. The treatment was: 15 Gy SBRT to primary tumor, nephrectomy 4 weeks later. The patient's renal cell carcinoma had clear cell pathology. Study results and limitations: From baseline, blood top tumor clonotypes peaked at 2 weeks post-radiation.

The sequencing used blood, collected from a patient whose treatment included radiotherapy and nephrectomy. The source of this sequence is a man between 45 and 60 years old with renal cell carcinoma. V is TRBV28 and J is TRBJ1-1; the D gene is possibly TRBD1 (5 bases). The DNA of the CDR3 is TGTGCCAGTCATCTATCAGGGACTGAAGCTTTCTTT. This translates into CASHLSGTEAFF.